These 25 T cell receptor beta chains originate from one sample sequenced in a study of cytomegalovirus exposure and HLA in healthy donors. The PCR made use of 60 Vbeta and 13 Jbeta primers. Libraries were prepared by immunoSEQ multiplex PCR; TCRdb keeps only in-frame clonotypes and omits some of them. The sample includes some 110,000 clones, 79% of them seen just once. What was sequenced was PBMCs. The receptors were gathered from a man aged 30-40 years in good health and CMV-seropositive.

V and J are TRBV6-5 and TRBJ2-7; weak D call: TRBD1 (5 bases). V was trimmed by 0 bases and J by 0 bases, leaving 9 bases between them. Germline V CDR1 and CDR2: MNHEY, SVGAGI. This CDR3 is built from 15 residues. For the CDR3, the DNA is TGTGCCAGCAGTTACTCGGGGCTAAGCTCCTACGAGCAGTACTTC. It encodes CASSYSGLSSYEQYF.

This chain connects TRBV7-2 to TRBJ1-5, with 7 nucleotides matching TRBD1. J was trimmed by 2 bases and V by 5 bases; bases with no gene match: 6. The CDR3 runs 15 residues. Germline V lookup: CDR1 SGHTA, CDR2 FQGNSA. CDR3 region: CASSLQGDGNQPQHF. CDR3 DNA: TGTGCCAGCAGCCTCCAGGGGGATGGCAATCAGCCCCAGCATTTT.

The CDR3 DNA sequence: TGTGCCAGCAGTTTTTATGACAGGGGCCTCGTCATCGGGCAGTACTTC. It encodes CASSFYDRGLVIGQYF. The genes are TRBV28 and TRBJ2-7, with 8 bases aligning to TRBD1. The length of the CDR3 is 16 residues. J lost 9 bases, V lost 3 bases, and 16 bases had no gene match. Germline assignment: CDR1 MDHEN and CDR2 SYDVKM.

This clone was seen a few times. This chain joins TRBV5-5 and TRBJ2-7, with 7 positions matching TRBD1. This CDR3 has 15 residues. Trimming took 4 bases from V and 0 from J; bases not matched to a gene: 7. Looked up from germline, CDR1 is SGHKS and CDR2 is YYEKEE (reference sequence). CDR3 sequence: CASSPGQSYSYEQYF. The CDR3 region has the DNA TGTGCCAGCAGCCCGGGACAGTCCTACTCCTACGAGCAGTACTTC.

This clone turned up a few times. V and J are TRBV7-2 and TRBJ1-5, with a weak D call TRBD1 (5 bases). V was cut by 6 bases and J by 4 bases, with 16 bases left in between. Looked up from germline, CDR1 is SGHTA and CDR2 is FQGNSA. The CDR3 is made up of 15 amino acids. CDR3 sequence (DNA): TGTGCCAGCAGAATTGGCGGGGGGGGAAATCAGCCCCAGCATTTT. Amino acids: CASRIGGGGNQPQHF.

CDR3 sequence: CSVYRGSSYNEQFF. CDR3 in DNA: TGCAGCGTTTATAGGGGAAGCTCCTACAATGAGCAGTTCTTC. V gene TRBV29-1 combines with J gene TRBJ2-1; D might be TRBD1 (5 bases). CDR1 is SQVTM and CDR2 is ANQGSEA in the germline V gene. This CDR3 comprises 14 residues. The V gene lost 5 bases and the J gene lost 0 bases, with 11 bases spanning the gap.

This chain links TRBV9 with TRBJ2-7; 9 nucleotides align to TRBD2. Looked up from germline, CDR1 is SGDLS and CDR2 is YYNGEE. The junction had 14 bases not matched to a gene; V was cut back by 7 bases and J by 6 bases. The CDR3 is 15 amino acids. This chain's CDR3 is CASGSLAGGPGEQYF. The CDR3 DNA sequence: TGTGCCAGCGGATCATTGGCGGGAGGGCCAGGCGAGCAGTACTTC.

The chain has TRBV19 and TRBJ1-3; no reliable D call. In germline, CDR1 is LNHDA, CDR2 SQIVND (reference sequence). CDR3 size: 13 residues. Trimming took off 7 bases at V and 0 bases at J, with 7 bases between the two ends. The CDR3 DNA is TGTGCCAGTACTCGGGTCTCTGGAAACACCATATATTTT. This codes for CASTRVSGNTIYF.

The chain joins TRBV7-5 to TRBJ2-2; TRBD2, as called in the table, went unchecked against the DNA. TRBV7-5 is tagged as a pseudogene. There are 17 residues in the CDR3. DNA of the CDR3: TGTGCCAGAAGCTTTTTCACGGGACTAGTATTCACCGGGGAGCTGTTTTTT. Its translation is CARSFFTGLVFTGELFF.

J is TRBJ2-5 and V is TRBV30, with 9 bases fitting TRBD2. Trimming removed 4 bases from V and 5 bases from J; junction bases left unmatched: 11. Germline loops: CDR1 GTSNPN, CDR2 SVGIG (reference sequence). The CDR3 sequence is 15 residues long. Written as DNA, the CDR3 is TGTGCCTGGAACACGGCGGGAGGGTTTTTGGAGACCCAGTACTTC. This translates into CAWNTAGGFLETQYF.

The V and J genes are TRBV6-5 and TRBJ2-3; perhaps TRBD2 as D (6 bases). The ends were cut back, 0 bases at V and 1 base at J, with 11 bases in the middle. This CDR3 has 16 residues. Per germline, CDR1 MNHEY and CDR2 SVGAGI. The CDR3 coding sequence is TGTGCCAGCAGTTACTCCCCGGGGGACGGCACAGATACGCAGTATTTT. Encoded protein: CASSYSPGDGTDTQYF.

The J gene is TRBJ2-7, the V gene TRBV9, with 8 bases that match TRBD1. V lost 4 bases and J lost 5; bases outside the gene matches: 8. Per the germline V gene, CDR1 is SGDLS and CDR2 is YYNGEE. This CDR3 has 14 residues. This CDR3 is CASSPNNRGDEQYF. In DNA form, the CDR3 reads TGTGCCAGCAGCCCAAATAACAGGGGGGACGAGCAGTACTTC.

V and J are TRBV10-3 and TRBJ1-4, with 8 positions matching TRBD1. Germline values: CDR1 ENHRY, CDR2 SYGVKD. This CDR3 is built from 13 residues. Trimming removed 6 bases from V and 8 bases from J; junction bases left unmatched: 5. DNA for the CDR3: TGTGCCATCAGAGGACAGGGCGGCGAAAAACTGTTTTTT. Translating it yields CAIRGQGGEKLFF.

V and J are TRBV7-3 and TRBJ2-5; the match to TRBD2 covers 10 bases. Per germline, CDR1 SGHTA and CDR2 FQGTGA. With V trimmed by 1 base and J by 7 bases, 3 bases remained unmatched. This CDR3 spans 14 amino acids. CDR3 nucleotides: TGTGCCAGCAGCTTAATAGCGGGGGGAGGGACCCAGTACTTC. Its protein product is CASSLIAGGGTQYF.

This clone has just a few counts. Other DNA sequences in the sample encode the same CDR3. The J gene is TRBJ1-6, the V gene TRBV6-1, with a possible D match to TRBD1 (5 bases). This CDR3 contains 14 residues. Trimming cost V 4 bases and J 4 bases, with 8 bases left between them. The germline V gene has CDR1 MNHNS and CDR2 SASEGT. CDR3 protein: CASSAGPYNSPLHF. CDR3 DNA: TGTGCCAGCAGTGCAGGGCCATATAATTCACCCCTCCACTTT.

The CDR3 protein is CASSLAGQRAKYQPQHF. CDR3 DNA sequence: TGTGCCAGCAGCTTAGCGGGACAGAGGGCGAAGTATCAGCCCCAGCATTTT. This chain links TRBV7-9 with TRBJ1-5; 7 bases are shared with TRBD1. Trimming took 0 bases from V and 5 from J; bases not matched to a gene: 10. Germline values: CDR1 SEHNR, CDR2 FQNEAQ (reference sequence). This CDR3 contains 17 residues.

This clone occurred a few times. The CDR3 is CASSSSGGSSTDTQYF. The CDR3 coding sequence is TGTGCCAGCAGCTCTAGTGGGGGCTCTAGCACAGATACGCAGTATTTT. The V gene is TRBV9, the J gene TRBJ2-3; the D gene is possibly TRBD1 (6 bases). This CDR3 is 16 amino acids long. V was pared by 4 bases and J by 0 bases, with 15 bases between. Germline values: CDR1 SGDLS, CDR2 YYNGEE.

About this clone: The junction and the germline gene differ at one end; a read error may be behind it. This CDR3 is also generated by other DNA sequences in the sample. The chain carries TRBV4-1 and TRBJ1-6; D is undetermined. This CDR3 region has 12 residues. Looked up from germline, CDR1 is MGHRA and CDR2 is YSYEKL. The CDR3 nucleotides are TGTGCCAGCAGCGCGGGCAATTCACCCCTCCACTTT. It encodes CASSAGNSPLHF.

The chain joins TRBV5-8 to TRBJ1-3, with a tentative D call TRBD1 (5 bases). This CDR3 is 17 amino acids long. The V gene's germline CDR1 is SGHTS and CDR2 YDEGEE. Trimming took off 4 bases at V and 0 bases at J, with 17 bases between the two ends. The CDR3 protein is CASSLDGDLDSGNTIYF. The CDR3 coding sequence is TGTGCCAGCAGCCTGGATGGGGACTTGGACTCTGGAAACACCATATATTTT.

The chain couples TRBV10-3 to TRBJ2-1, with TRBD1 matching 8 bases. Trimming cost V 0 bases and J 5 bases; bases outside gene matches: 3. CDR1 is ENHRY and CDR2 is SYGVKD in the germline V gene. This CDR3 is built from 15 residues. In nucleotides, the CDR3 is TGTGCCATCAGTGAGTCACAGGGGGGTAACAATGAGCAGTTCTTC. This sequence encodes CAISESQGGNNEQFF.

This clone appeared a single time. V usage is TRBV2 and J usage is TRBJ2-7, with 9 bases matching TRBD2. In germline, CDR1 is SNHLY, CDR2 FYNNEI. Germline trimming cut 6 bases from V and 1 base from J; bases unmatched to any gene: 10. The CDR3 is made up of 16 amino acids. The DNA for the CDR3 is TGTGCCAGCAGCCCCCCAGCGGGGGGACGTTCCTACGAGCAGTACTTC. Translated, it gives CASSPPAGGRSYEQYF.

The chain employs TRBV2 and TRBJ1-1; D unresolved. Trimming took off 10 bases at V and 12 bases at J, with 21 bases between the two ends. Germline-derived CDR1 and CDR2 are SNHLY and FYNNEI. The CDR3 loop spans 12 amino acids. CDR3 nucleotides: TGTGCCACCGAAAAACTCCCGGGTTCGACTTTCTTT. Protein sequence: CATEKLPGSTFF.

The rearrangement joins TRBV18 to TRBJ1-1; weak D call: TRBD1 (6 bases). Germline V gene sequence: CDR1 KGHSH, CDR2 LQKENI. V lost 6 bases, J lost 1 base, and 9 bases lay in between. This CDR3 is 13 amino acids long. The CDR3 DNA follows: TGTGCCAGCTCCCTAGGGGGGAACACTGAAGCTTTCTTT. Translation gives CASSLGGNTEAFF.

This sequence joins TRBV7-9 and TRBJ2-7; 7 nucleotides line up with TRBD1. Trimming took 3 bases from V and 3 from J; bases not matched to a gene: 2. The CDR3 covers 13 residues. Looked up from germline, CDR1 is SEHNR and CDR2 is FQNEAQ (reference sequence). The CDR3 reads CASSLSGGYEQYF. The CDR3 DNA is TGTGCCAGCAGCTTGTCAGGGGGCTACGAGCAGTACTTC.

J is TRBJ2-5 and V is TRBV7-9; no clear D. The CDR3 has 12 residues. CDR1 is SEHNR, CDR2 FQNEAQ, per germline (reference sequence). V lost 3 bases to trimming and J lost 6 bases, with 8 bases between them. CDR3 protein: CASSLSSKTQYF. The CDR3 DNA reads TGTGCCAGCAGCTTGAGTAGCAAGACCCAGTACTTC.